This TCR beta chain was identified during a study of cytomegalovirus exposure and HLA in healthy donors. The PCR employed 60 Vbeta primers together with 13 Jbeta primers. TCRdb keeps only in-frame clones here, not all; method: immunoSEQ multiplex PCR. The profile covers some 150,000 clones, with 70% to 80% appearing a single time and roughly 3.4% taken by the ten largest. V lost 5 bases and J lost 5, with 30 bases in between. In germline, CDR1 is PRHDT, CDR2 FYEKMQ (reference sequence). CDR3 size: 19 residues. This clone came up a few times. V is TRBV13 and J is TRBJ1-1; weak D call: TRBD1 (6 bases). Sequencing was done on a sample of PBMCs. This TCR was sampled from a human donor in good health. DNA of the CDR3: TGTGCCAGCAGCCCCACAATGATGCGGACAGTAAAGGGGGGGACTGAAGCTTTCTTT. Its translation: CASSPTMMRTVKGGTEAFF.